A selection of T cell receptor beta chains follows, all from one sample in a study of T-cell memory formation after mild COVID-19. In TCRdb, the 5' RACE reads were re-called with MiXCR into one record per CDR3 protein. The sample shows approximately 300,000 distinct CDR3 sequences, roughly 19% of them seen only once. Material: PBMCs or a T cell subset sorted from them (not recorded which). Receptor source: a young man who had mild COVID-19 (a few samples of this study predate the infection). Cell type and time point are not known. The conserved cysteine and the conserved F or W are not part of the CDR3 here.

V gene,CDR3 protein
TRBV6-2/TRBV6-3,ASSSTRAPATGELF
TRBV9,ASSVDHGELF
TRBV12-3/TRBV12-4,ASSFPRGSGGDEQF
TRBV7-2,ASSPPADNYGYT
TRBV12-3/TRBV12-4,ASSRQGGFYEQY
TRBV7-6,ASSRDKDYGYT
TRBV6-6,ASSYSNSPFSQETQY
TRBV7-2,ASSSTGAF
TRBV5-1,ASRPTTGGEELF
TRBV12-3/TRBV12-4,ASRMTGTEAF
TRBV7-2,ASSQQGVSTDTQY
TRBV24-1,ATSEREQETQY
TRBV2,ASSGTGGGEQY
TRBV25-1,ASSEGGRGGTNEKLF
TRBV7-2,ASSLGPSSDTQY
TRBV2,ASNPGGNYGYT
TRBV4-2,ASSPPGLSSYNEQF
TRBV12-3/TRBV12-4,ASRLLAGGLTGELF
TRBV5-1,ASSKGAHTGELF
TRBV15,ATSPKKETQY
TRBV6-5,ASSYSETLSTDTQY